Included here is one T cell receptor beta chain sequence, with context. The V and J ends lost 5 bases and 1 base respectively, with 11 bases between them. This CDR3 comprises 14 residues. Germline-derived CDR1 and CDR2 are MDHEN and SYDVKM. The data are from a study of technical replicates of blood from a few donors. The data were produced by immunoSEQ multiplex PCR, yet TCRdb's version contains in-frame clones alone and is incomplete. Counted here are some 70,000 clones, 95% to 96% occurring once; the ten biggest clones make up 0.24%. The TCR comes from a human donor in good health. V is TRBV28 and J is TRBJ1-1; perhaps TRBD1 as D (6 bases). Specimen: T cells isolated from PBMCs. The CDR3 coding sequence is TGTGCCAGCAGTATGGACAGCTGGAACACTGAAGCTTTCTTT. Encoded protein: CASSMDSWNTEAFF.